The clone carrying this TCR beta chain was seen more than once but under ten times. The antigen is unknown. Treatment described: oral pan-JAK inhibitor, 5-10 mg twice daily. The CDR3 loop spans 17 amino acids. The ends lost 0 bases at V and 4 bases at J; junction bases unmatched: 6. CDR1 is SQVTM, CDR2 ANQGSEA, per germline. This record comes from a study of CD8+ T cells in alopecia areata. Study-level points and caveats: Whereas mice showed it more clearly, TCR sharing across patients was murkier, possibly because of HLA. Lesional tissue from the scalp (especially in alopecia totalis/universalis) showed higher clonality than normal scalp. Tofacitinib significantly lowered scalp clonality and expanded CD8+ clones among the top 100. In blood and scalp, many expanded lesional clones persisted during tofacitinib.

Extracted RNA was reverse transcribed, and the resulting cDNA served as sequencing template. The protocol was immunoSEQ multiplex PCR, while the TCRdb copy is restricted to in-frame clones and leaves out a portion. Of around 70,000 clones listed, approximately 30% are singletons. The sample in question was CD8+ T cells sorted from blood, obtained at week 4, from a patient treated with tofacitinib. This clonotype was sampled from a human donor with alopecia areata. This sequence joins TRBV29-1 and TRBJ2-2; 12 bases are a match to TRBD2. The CDR3 is CSVEDWTSGKVTGELFF. CDR3 bases: TGCAGCGTTGAAGATTGGACTAGCGGGAAGGTCACCGGGGAGCTGTTTTTT.